What follows are 13 T cell receptor beta chains derived from one specimen sequenced in a study of identical twins. TCRdb itself ran the 5' RACE reads through MiXCR, one entry per CDR3 protein. Among 690,000 or so distinct CDR3 sequences, 8.6% were seen once, and the ten largest hold 0.85% to 1%. A further study also used this sample, focusing on yellow fever vaccine responses in identical twins.

The sample taken for sequencing was PBMCs. The receptors come from a woman between 18 and 30 years old in good health.

The chain recombines TRBV6-1 with TRBJ2-3; maybe TRBD2 (5 bases). This CDR3 has 14 amino acids. Trimming removed 7 bases from V and 6 bases from J, with 17 bases in between. Germline V CDR1 and CDR2: MNHNS, SASEGT. The CDR3 coding sequence is TGTGCCAGCAATCCGGGGTACCCGGCCGATACGCAGTATTTT. Its protein is CASNPGYPADTQYF.

V and J are TRBV19 and TRBJ2-1; 10 positions agree with TRBD2. With 7 bases clipped from V and 2 bases from J, the junction kept 5 bases outside the gene matches. This CDR3 region has 15 residues. CDR1 is LNHDA, CDR2 SQIVND, per germline (reference sequence). The CDR3 region has the DNA TGTGCCAGTATGAGCGGGAGGGGTACCTACAATGAGCAGTTCTTC. Translating it yields CASMSGRGTYNEQFF. The variable domain in full, with the rest retrieved from reference TRBV19 and TRBJ2-1, is DGGITQSPKYLFRKEGQNVTLSCEQNLNHDAMYWYRQDPGQGLRLIYYSQIVNDFQKGDIAEGYSVSREKKESFPLTVTSAQKNPTAFYLCASMSGRGTYNEQFFGPGTRLTVL.

There are a few counts of this clonotype. This sequence joins TRBV30 and TRBJ2-2, with 16 bases matching TRBD2. From germline, CDR1 is GTSNPN and CDR2 SVGIG (reference sequence). The ends lost 4 bases at V and 3 bases at J; junction bases unmatched: 2. The CDR3 loop spans 16 amino acids. The CDR3 DNA sequence: TGTGCCTGGAAGGGACTAGCGGGAGGGGACACCGGGGAGCTGTTTTTT. It encodes CAWKGLAGGDTGELFF. The variable domain in full, with the rest retrieved from reference TRBV30 and TRBJ2-2, is SQTIHQWPATLVQPVGSPLSLECTVEGTSNPNLYWYRQAAGRGLQLLFYSVGIGQISSEVPQNLSASRPQDRQFILSSKKLLLSDSGFYLCAWKGLAGGDTGELFFGEGSRLTVL.

With respect to this clonotype: A read error may account for a junction end that differs from germline. The chain employs TRBV7-7 and TRBJ2-1; no firm D call. This CDR3 comprises 15 residues. Per germline, CDR1 SSHAT and CDR2 FNYEAQ (reference sequence). CDR3 nucleotides: TGTGCTAGCAGCTTAGGCCAAGGGCCTGCTAGTGAGCAGTTCTTC. Residues: CASSLGQGPASEQFF.

The V and J genes are TRBV10-3 and TRBJ2-3; TRBD2 matches 8 bases. Germline trimming cut 3 bases from V and 2 bases from J; bases unmatched to any gene: 10. This CDR3 region has 17 residues. The germline V gene encodes CDR1 ENHRY and CDR2 SYGVKD. DNA for the CDR3: TGTGCCATCAGTGACAGGGGTGGCGGGGGGTCCACAGATACGCAGTATTTT. This codes for CAISDRGGGGSTDTQYF.

V usage is TRBV3-1 and J usage is TRBJ1-1; D might be TRBD1 (6 bases). Per germline, CDR1 LGHDT and CDR2 YNNKEL (reference sequence). The CDR3 is 17 amino acids. V was clipped by 1 base and J by 1 base, with 16 bases between them. The CDR3: CASSQVLGGGTNTEAFF. CDR3 DNA sequence: TGTGCCAGCAGCCAAGTGTTGGGGGGGGGCACGAACACTGAAGCTTTCTTT.

This clonotype came up many times. V usage is TRBV12-3 or TRBV12-4 and J usage is TRBJ2-7, with 9 bases aligning to TRBD1. There are 15 residues in the CDR3. Losses at the gene ends were 6 bases for V and 4 bases for J; bases not matched to a gene: 10. The CDR3 is CASSPTGTGSYEQYF. In nucleotides, the CDR3 is TGTGCCAGCAGCCCCACCGGGACAGGGTCGTACGAGCAGTACTTC.

The chain combines TRBV20-1 with TRBJ2-7, with 7 bases that match TRBD1. This CDR3 region has 12 residues. Germline CDR1 DFQATT, CDR2 SNEGSKA (reference sequence). Germline trimming cut 3 bases from V and 3 bases from J; bases unmatched to any gene: 2. DNA for the CDR3: TGCAGTGCTAGCACAGGGGACTACGAGCAGTACTTC. Amino acid sequence: CSASTGDYEQYF.

The chain combines TRBV29-1 with TRBJ2-2, with 9 nucleotides matching TRBD2. CDR1 and CDR2 (germline): SQVTM, ANQGSEA. This CDR3 spans 13 amino acids. V lost 4 bases and J lost 6; bases outside the gene matches: 3. The chain's CDR3 is CSVVVAGAGELFF. DNA for the CDR3: TGCAGCGTTGTTGTAGCGGGAGCCGGGGAGCTGTTTTTT.

The V and J genes are TRBV7-6 and TRBJ2-7; 10 nucleotides match TRBD1. CDR1 and CDR2 (germline): SGHVS, FNYEAQ. V gave up 1 base and J gave up 2 bases; unmatched junction bases: 11. The CDR3 runs 18 residues. The DNA for the CDR3 is TGTGCCAGCAGCTTAGGCGGGACAGGGGCACCTGTCCCCTACGAGCAGTACTTC. This translates into CASSLGGTGAPVPYEQYF.

The V gene is TRBV10-1, the J gene TRBJ2-3; 9 nucleotides align to TRBD1. Germline V gene data show CDR1 as WNHNN and CDR2 as SYGVQD (reference sequence). The CDR3 consists of 15 residues. V gave up 7 bases and J gave up 0 bases; unmatched junction bases: 5. This CDR3 is CASNQQGASTDTQYF. The CDR3 DNA is TGCGCCAGCAATCAACAGGGGGCTAGCACAGATACGCAGTATTTT.

This clonotype turned up a few times. This chain uses TRBV27 with TRBJ2-3; 9 bases fit TRBD2. This CDR3 spans 16 amino acids. J lost 4 bases, V lost 3 bases, and 8 bases had no gene match. Germline V gene sequence: CDR1 MNHEY, CDR2 SMNVEV (reference sequence). The CDR3 spells CASSLGAGGSSDTQYF. The CDR3 bases are TGTGCCAGCAGTTTGGGAGCGGGAGGTTCGTCAGATACGCAGTATTTT.

V usage is TRBV7-9 and J usage is TRBJ2-7, with D perhaps TRBD1 (5 bases). V lost 5 bases and J lost 3, with 14 bases in between. The CDR3 contains 14 residues. The germline V gene encodes CDR1 SEHNR and CDR2 FQNEAQ (reference sequence). The CDR3 region is CASSHIQVNYEQYF. The CDR3, as DNA: TGTGCCAGCAGCCATATACAGGTTAACTACGAGCAGTACTTC.